A selection of T cell receptor beta chains follows, all from one sample in a study of shared clonotypes between healthy human individuals. The data were produced by immunoSEQ multiplex PCR, yet TCRdb's version contains in-frame clones alone and is incomplete. The sample consists of over 400,000 clones, about 78% of them appearing once. The sequenced material came from PBMCs. Receptor source: a woman in her thirties or forties in good health. Some clones in this sample may be carry-over from other donors' samples. Each CDR3 is given with its conserved first and last residue. The D gene is left open where the match is weak. Expanded clones get a size class; other rows say once, few or many, or leave the size out.

D gene: TRBD1; V gene: TRBV5-1; clone size: .; J gene: TRBJ2-1; CDR3 length: 15; CDR3 DNA: TGCGCCAGCAGCCTCCTGGGACAGGGGGGCAATGAGCAGTTCTTC; CDR3 protein: CASSLLGQGGNEQFF
D gene: .; V gene: TRBV7-3; clone size: .; J gene: TRBJ2-5; CDR3 length: 13; CDR3 DNA: TGTGCCAGCAGCTCGGGTCTGGAAGAGACCCAGTACTTC; CDR3 protein: CASSSGLEETQYF
D gene: .; V gene: TRBV30; clone size: .; J gene: TRBJ1-3; CDR3 length: 14; CDR3 DNA: TGTGCCTGGAGTGTACCGGGAGATAGAAACACCATATATTTT; CDR3 protein: CAWSVPGDRNTIYF
D gene: .; V gene: TRBV7-9; clone size: .; J gene: TRBJ2-2; CDR3 length: 16; CDR3 DNA: TGTGCCAGCAGCTTATTCCGGGGAGGGAACACCGGGGAGCTGTTTTTT; CDR3 protein: CASSLFRGGNTGELFF
D gene: .; V gene: TRBV18; clone size: .; J gene: TRBJ2-1; CDR3 length: 13; CDR3 DNA: TGTGCCAGCTCACCCACAGGGGAGGGGGAGCAGTTCTTC; CDR3 protein: CASSPTGEGEQFF
D gene: .; V gene: TRBV6-5; clone size: .; J gene: TRBJ1-1; CDR3 length: 11; CDR3 DNA: TGTGCCAGCAGACGCGACACTGAAGCTTTCTTT; CDR3 protein: CASRRDTEAFF
D gene: .; V gene: TRBV7-2; clone size: .; J gene: TRBJ1-1; CDR3 length: 14; CDR3 DNA: TGTGCCAGCAGCCGCTCGGGACCGAATACTGAAGCTTTCTTT; CDR3 protein: CASSRSGPNTEAFF
D gene: .; V gene: TRBV7-2; clone size: .; J gene: TRBJ2-7; CDR3 length: 14; CDR3 DNA: TGTGCCAGCAGCTTACCCACAGGTTTAGGCGAGCAGTACTTC; CDR3 protein: CASSLPTGLGEQYF
D gene: TRBD1; V gene: TRBV14; clone size: .; J gene: TRBJ1-4; CDR3 length: 15; CDR3 DNA: TGTGCCAGCAGCCGAGATACCGGGACAGGGGATGAACTGTTTTTT; CDR3 protein: CASSRDTGTGDELFF
D gene: .; V gene: TRBV19; clone size: .; J gene: TRBJ1-4; CDR3 length: 15; CDR3 DNA: TGTGCCAGTAGCTCACAGGGAGGGACTAATGAAAAACTGTTTTTT; CDR3 protein: CASSSQGGTNEKLFF
D gene: TRBD1; V gene: TRBV9; clone size: few; J gene: TRBJ2-7; CDR3 length: 14; CDR3 DNA: TGTGCCAGCAGCCCCCAGACAGGGAGCTACGAGCAGTACTTC; CDR3 protein: CASSPQTGSYEQYF
D gene: TRBD2; V gene: TRBV6-4; clone size: few; J gene: TRBJ2-3; CDR3 length: 16; CDR3 DNA: TGTGCCAGCAGCGCGACTAGCGGGAAAGGGACAGATACGCAGTATTTT; CDR3 protein: CASSATSGKGTDTQYF
D gene: .; V gene: TRBV7-9; clone size: few; J gene: TRBJ2-2; CDR3 length: 15; CDR3 DNA: TGTGCCAGCAGCTTAGTAGGGTGGAACACCGGGGAGCTGTTTTTT; CDR3 protein: CASSLVGWNTGELFF
D gene: .; V gene: TRBV18; clone size: .; J gene: TRBJ2-7; CDR3 length: 14; CDR3 DNA: TGTGCCAGCTCACCGGCGTCAGGCTCCTACGAGCAGTACTTC; CDR3 protein: CASSPASGSYEQYF
D gene: .; V gene: TRBV2; clone size: once; J gene: TRBJ1-5; CDR3 length: 15; CDR3 DNA: TGTGCCAGCAGGGGGGCCTTCGGCACCAATCAGCCCCAGCATTTT; CDR3 protein: CASRGAFGTNQPQHF
D gene: .; V gene: TRBV7-2; clone size: .; J gene: TRBJ2-2; CDR3 length: 14; CDR3 DNA: TGTGCCAGCAGCCCGAGACAGTTCACCGGGGAGCTGTTTTTT; CDR3 protein: CASSPRQFTGELFF
D gene: TRBD1; V gene: TRBV4-1; clone size: .; J gene: TRBJ2-2; CDR3 length: 15; CDR3 DNA: TGCGCCAGCAGCTTCCGGGACAGATACACCGGGGAGCTGTTTTTT; CDR3 protein: CASSFRDRYTGELFF
D gene: TRBD2; V gene: TRBV5-6; clone size: .; J gene: TRBJ2-7; CDR3 length: 15; CDR3 DNA: TGTGCCAGCAGCCCCGGGACTAGCGGACTCTACGAGCAGTACTTC; CDR3 protein: CASSPGTSGLYEQYF
D gene: .; V gene: TRBV7-8; clone size: .; J gene: TRBJ2-3; CDR3 length: 13; CDR3 DNA: TGTGCCAGCGCCCTAGCGCAGGGAGATACGCAGTATTTT; CDR3 protein: CASALAQGDTQYF
D gene: .; V gene: TRBV28; clone size: .; J gene: TRBJ2-3; CDR3 length: 13; CDR3 DNA: TGTGCCAGCAGTTTATTTGGCCCAGATACGCAGTATTTT; CDR3 protein: CASSLFGPDTQYF
D gene: TRBD2; V gene: TRBV30; clone size: .; J gene: TRBJ2-7; CDR3 length: 14; CDR3 DNA: TGTGCCTGGATCCCACTAGCGGGACCGACCGAGCAGTACTTC; CDR3 protein: CAWIPLAGPTEQYF
D gene: .; V gene: TRBV4-3; clone size: .; J gene: TRBJ2-4; CDR3 length: 17; CDR3 DNA: TGCGCCAGCAGCACTTCAACGTCACTCTTAGCCAAAAACATTCAGTACTTC; CDR3 protein: CASSTSTSLLAKNIQYF
D gene: .; V gene: TRBV7-9; clone size: .; J gene: TRBJ1-1; CDR3 length: 14; CDR3 DNA: TGTGCCAGCAGCTTAACTACAGGGAACACTGAAGCTTTCTTT; CDR3 protein: CASSLTTGNTEAFF
D gene: .; V gene: TRBV30; clone size: few; J gene: TRBJ2-2; CDR3 length: 14; CDR3 DNA: TGTGCCTGGAAGAGGGACGGTGACACCGGGGAGCTGTTTTTT; CDR3 protein: CAWKRDGDTGELFF
D gene: .; V gene: TRBV6-1; clone size: .; J gene: TRBJ2-7; CDR3 length: 15; CDR3 DNA: TGTGCCAGCAGTGAACGGACAGCTATATCCTACGAGCAGTACTTC; CDR3 protein: CASSERTAISYEQYF
D gene: .; V gene: TRBV4-1; clone size: .; J gene: TRBJ2-2; CDR3 length: 14; CDR3 DNA: TGCGCCAGCAGCCAAGATCCGGGGTCCGGGGAGCTGTTTTTT; CDR3 protein: CASSQDPGSGELFF